This T cell receptor (beta chain) appears in the sequencing data of a study of cytomegalovirus exposure and HLA in healthy donors. A note on this clone: The antigen is not known. The junction departs from the called germline gene at one end, perhaps through a read error. This same CDR3 is encoded by further DNA sequences in the sample.

PCR amplification relied on 60 Vbeta primers (plus 13 Jbeta primers). Only in-frame clones appear in the TCRdb table, and some are missing; sequencing was by immunoSEQ multiplex PCR. Among fewer than 150,000 clones listed, 80% were seen once. CDR1 is SNHLY and CDR2 is FYNNEI in the germline V gene. This CDR3 comprises 15 residues. Study results and caveats: Clonal expansion, a later analysis showed, was greater in HLA-associated TCR beta chains than in equally common others.

The sequence was collected from a man aged 50 to 59 in good health and CMV-seronegative. Material for sequencing was PBMCs. This chain uses TRBV2 with TRBJ1-1; the D is unclear. CDR3 protein: CASSASSGSDTEAFF. CDR3 DNA sequence: TGCGCCAGCAGTGCCTCAAGCGGGAGCGACACTGAAGCTTTCTTT. Full variable domain (outside the CDR3, taken from reference TRBV2 and TRBJ1-1): EPEVTQTPSHQVTQMGQEVILRCVPISNHLYFYWYRQILGQKVEFLVSFYNNEISEKSEIFDDQFSVERPDGSNFTLKIRSTKLEDSAMYFCASSASSGSDTEAFFGQGTRLTVV.